This TCR beta chain was identified during a study of blood T cell repertoires in COVID-19. Study-wide context: PBMCs, B-cell-depleted T cells, or T cells provided the cDNA or gDNA that made up the material.

V trimming: 7 bases; J trimming: 4 bases; junction bases outside the gene matches: 15. The length of the CDR3 is 16 residues. Germline V gene data show CDR1 as LNHDA and CDR2 as SQIVND (reference sequence). In the source study's methods: It was from reference gene primer amplification that nucleated cell counts were estimated. Profiled with immunoSEQ multiplex PCR; TCRdb holds only in-frame clones, not every one. Clonal size and the V and J genes are those of that table, whereas D and trimming came from the DNA. The repertoire holds 100,000 to 150,000 clones, around 88% seen once, with over 9% in the top ten.

Sequences were obtained from peripheral blood. The origin of this receptor is a man in his fifties with acute or convalescent COVID-19. V and J are TRBV19 and TRBJ1-1; 7 positions match TRBD1. This CDR3 is CASIPASGTAGTEAFF. CDR3 nucleotides: TGTGCCAGTATTCCAGCATCCGGGACAGCTGGCACTGAAGCTTTCTTT. The variable domain in full, with the rest retrieved from reference TRBV19 and TRBJ1-1, is DGGITQSPKYLFRKEGQNVTLSCEQNLNHDAMYWYRQDPGQGLRLIYYSQIVNDFQKGDIAEGYSVSREKKESFPLTVTSAQKNPTAFYLCASIPASGTAGTEAFFGQGTRLTVV.